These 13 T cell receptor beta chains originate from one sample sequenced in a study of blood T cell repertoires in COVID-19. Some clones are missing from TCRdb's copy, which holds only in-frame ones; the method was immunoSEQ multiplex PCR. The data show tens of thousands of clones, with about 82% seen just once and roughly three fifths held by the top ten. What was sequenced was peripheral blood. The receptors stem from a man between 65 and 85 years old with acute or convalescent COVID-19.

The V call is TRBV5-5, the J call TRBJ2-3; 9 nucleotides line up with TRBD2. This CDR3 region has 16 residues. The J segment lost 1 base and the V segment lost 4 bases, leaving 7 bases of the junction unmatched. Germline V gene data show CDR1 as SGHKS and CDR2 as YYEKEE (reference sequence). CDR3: CASSLGLARRTDTQYF. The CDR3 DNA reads TGTGCCAGCAGCCTTGGACTAGCGCGCCGCACAGATACGCAGTATTTT.

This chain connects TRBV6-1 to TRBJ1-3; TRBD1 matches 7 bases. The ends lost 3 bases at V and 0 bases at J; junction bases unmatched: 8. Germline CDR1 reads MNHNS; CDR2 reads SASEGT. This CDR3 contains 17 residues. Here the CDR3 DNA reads TGTGCCAGCAGTGAGGACAGGCCAGGGGTCTCTGGAAACACCATATATTTT. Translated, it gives CASSEDRPGVSGNTIYF.

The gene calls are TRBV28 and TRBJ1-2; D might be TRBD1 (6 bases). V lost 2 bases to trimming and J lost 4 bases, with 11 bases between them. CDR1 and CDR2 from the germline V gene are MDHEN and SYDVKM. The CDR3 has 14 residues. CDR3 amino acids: CASSLGQPFYGYTF. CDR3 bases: TGTGCCAGCAGTTTAGGACAGCCCTTCTATGGCTACACCTTC.

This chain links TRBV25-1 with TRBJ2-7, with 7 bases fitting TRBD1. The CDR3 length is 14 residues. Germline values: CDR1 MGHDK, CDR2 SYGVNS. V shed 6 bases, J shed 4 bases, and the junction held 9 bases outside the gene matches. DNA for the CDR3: TGTGCCAGCAGCGAACCGGGACAGAGTTACGAGCAGTACTTC. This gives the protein CASSEPGQSYEQYF.

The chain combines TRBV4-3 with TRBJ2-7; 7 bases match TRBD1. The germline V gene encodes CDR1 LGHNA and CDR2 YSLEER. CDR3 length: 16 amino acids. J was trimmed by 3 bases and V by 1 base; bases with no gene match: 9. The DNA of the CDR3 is TGCGCCAGCAGCCAAGGTGCGACAGGGACATTCTACGAGCAGTACTTC. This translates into CASSQGATGTFYEQYF.

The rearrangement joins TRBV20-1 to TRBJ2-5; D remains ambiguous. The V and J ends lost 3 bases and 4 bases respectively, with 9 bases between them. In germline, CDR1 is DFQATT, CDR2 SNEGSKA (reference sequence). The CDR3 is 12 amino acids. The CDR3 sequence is CSASDNGETQYF. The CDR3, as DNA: TGCAGTGCTAGTGACAACGGAGAGACCCAGTACTTC.

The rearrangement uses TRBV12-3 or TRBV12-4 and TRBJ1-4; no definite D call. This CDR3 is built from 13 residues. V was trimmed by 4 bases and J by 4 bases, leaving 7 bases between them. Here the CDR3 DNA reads TGTGCCAGCAGTTCGACTGTTAATGAAAAACTGTTTTTT. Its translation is CASSSTVNEKLFF.

Here the CDR3 reads CASSSSGRASDTQYF. Written as DNA, the CDR3 is TGCGCCAGCAGCTCTAGCGGGAGGGCCTCAGATACGCAGTATTTT. The V call is TRBV5-1, the J call TRBJ2-3, with 12 bases that match TRBD2. There are 15 residues in the CDR3. Trimming took 3 bases from V and 4 from J; bases not matched to a gene: 3. CDR1 is SGHRS, CDR2 YFSETQ, per germline.

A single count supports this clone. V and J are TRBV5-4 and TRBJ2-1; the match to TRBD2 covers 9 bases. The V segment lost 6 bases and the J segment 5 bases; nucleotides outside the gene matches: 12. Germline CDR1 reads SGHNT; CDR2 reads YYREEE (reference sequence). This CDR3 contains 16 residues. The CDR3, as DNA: TGTGCCAGCAACCCCCAAGGGCTAGCGGGGCACAATGAGCAGTTCTTC. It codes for CASNPQGLAGHNEQFF.

CDR3 region: CASSLGPPSNQPQHF. In DNA form, the CDR3 reads TGTGCCAGCAGCTTGGGGCCCCCTAGCAATCAGCCCCAGCATTTT. This chain joins TRBV5-6 and TRBJ1-5; D not resolved. Germline CDR1 reads SGHDT; CDR2 reads YYEEEE. Trimming took 0 bases from V and 0 from J, leaving 7 bases between them. The CDR3 consists of 15 residues.

Here the CDR3 reads CASSQVGETEAFF. The CDR3, as DNA: TGTGCCAGCAGCCAAGTCGGAGAAACTGAAGCTTTCTTT. This sequence joins TRBV3-1 (or the pseudogene TRBV3-2) and TRBJ1-1, with no clear D. The ends were cut back, 1 base at V and 5 bases at J, with 8 bases in the middle. The CDR3 is made up of 13 amino acids. CDR1 LGHDT and CDR2 YNNKEL come from the germline V gene (reference sequence).

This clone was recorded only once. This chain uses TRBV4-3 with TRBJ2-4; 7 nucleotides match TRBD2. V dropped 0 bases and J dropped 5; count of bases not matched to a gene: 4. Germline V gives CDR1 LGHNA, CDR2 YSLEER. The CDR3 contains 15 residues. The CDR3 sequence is CASSQEGLGQNIQYF. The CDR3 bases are TGCGCCAGCAGCCAAGAAGGACTAGGGCAAAACATTCAGTACTTC.

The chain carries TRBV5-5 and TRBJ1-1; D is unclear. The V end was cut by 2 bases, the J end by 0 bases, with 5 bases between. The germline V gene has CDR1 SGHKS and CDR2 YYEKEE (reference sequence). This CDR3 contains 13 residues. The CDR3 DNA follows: TGTGCCAGCAGCTTTACTGTGAACACTGAAGCTTTCTTT. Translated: CASSFTVNTEAFF.